These 32 T cell receptor beta chains originate from one sample sequenced in a study of early T cells in non-severe SARS-CoV-2 infection (dated by TCRdb to the early 2020s). Library preparation employed 5' RACE. The sequencing machine was a NextSeq 500. TCRdb reworked the public reads: Q25 trimming with fastp, MiXCR clone assembly, productive beta chains retained. Rows matching on CDR3 protein sequence are summarized as one entry with the most common DNA and genes. This sample has about 77,000 distinct CDR3 sequences in its table, and 10% to 15% of those were observed once. The ten largest clonotypes hold 15% of the sample. Here the sequenced sample was whole blood, taken at baseline. The receptor source for this set is an adult who was a healthcare worker with PCR-confirmed SARS-CoV-2 infection or an uninfected control (not recorded which). The donor label of this sample is uncertain.

This clonotype occurred a few times. The chain recombines TRBV2 with TRBJ1-1; D might be TRBD1 (5 bases). Germline V gene sequence: CDR1 SNHLY, CDR2 FYNNEI. The CDR3 covers 15 residues. V gave up 5 bases and J gave up 1 base, with 14 bases separating them. CDR3 in DNA: TGTGCCAGCAGTCCCAGGGCCTCGAGGAACACTGAAGCTTTCTTT. Protein: CASSPRASRNTEAFF.

In its sample, this clonotype was seen many times. This chain links TRBV9 with TRBJ1-2; 8 bases agree with TRBD1. V was pared by 0 bases and J by 4 bases, with 11 bases of the junction left unmatched. In germline, CDR1 is SGDLS, CDR2 YYNGEE. The CDR3 has 17 residues. In DNA form, the CDR3 reads TGTGCCAGCAGCGTAGTCCCAGAAGGACAGGGACCCTATGGCTACACCTTC. Protein sequence: CASSVVPEGQGPYGYTF.

This sequence joins TRBV6-2 or TRBV6-3 and TRBJ2-5; 10 nucleotides match TRBD1. The trim removed 6 bases at V and 3 bases at J, leaving 7 bases unmatched. The germline gives CDR1 MNHEY, CDR2 SVGEGT. The CDR3 sequence is 15 residues long. Written as DNA, the CDR3 is TGTGCCAGCAGCCCTGGACAGGGGGGCGAAGAGACCCAGTACTTC. Translating it yields CASSPGQGGEETQYF.

This clonotype came up a few times. The chain recombines TRBV2 with TRBJ2-3; TRBD2 might be the D (7 bases). Trimming removed 3 bases at V and 2 bases at J, with 12 bases between. The CDR3 is 15 residues long. The germline gives CDR1 SNHLY, CDR2 FYNNEI. The CDR3 DNA reads as TGTGCCAGCAGTGAGTCGGGGGGCGACACAGATACGCAGTATTTT. Protein product: CASSESGGDTDTQYF.

The chain couples TRBV7-8 to TRBJ2-5; D unresolved. CDR1 SGHVS and CDR2 FQNEAQ come from the germline V gene. This CDR3 has 12 residues. Trimming shortened V by 5 bases and J by 3 bases, and 7 bases separated the two germline ends. The CDR3 region is CASSAKEETQYF. For the CDR3, the DNA is TGTGCCAGCAGCGCGAAGGAAGAGACCCAGTACTTC.

This clonotype was seen ten or more times. This sequence joins TRBV7-9 and TRBJ2-3; 7 bases match TRBD2. The CDR3 extends over 17 amino acids. V lost 3 bases to trimming and J lost 0 bases; unmatched junction nucleotides: 9. CDR1 SEHNR and CDR2 FQNEAQ come from the germline V gene (reference sequence). The CDR3 DNA is TGTGCCAGCAGCTTGACCCCGGGACTAACTAGCACAGATACGCAGTATTTT. It is translated as CASSLTPGLTSTDTQYF.

In its sample, this clonotype was seen many times. The genes are TRBV29-1 and TRBJ1-2, with D perhaps matching TRBD1 (6 bases). Germline V CDR1 and CDR2: SQVTM, ANQGSEA. Trimming took off 5 bases at V and 2 bases at J, with 21 bases between the two ends. There are 16 residues in the CDR3. The CDR3 nucleotides are TGCAGCGTTCAATTTGGCCGGAACAGGGTCAACTATGGCTACACCTTC. This codes for CSVQFGRNRVNYGYTF.

This clonotype occurred many times. The chain uses TRBV5-1 and TRBJ2-5, with D maybe TRBD2 (5 bases). Trimming took 0 bases from V and 5 from J, leaving 11 bases between them. Germline-derived CDR1 and CDR2 are SGHRS and YFSETQ. The CDR3 has 14 amino acids. CDR3 region: CASSLDGIDETQYF. CDR3 bases: TGCGCCAGCAGCTTGGACGGGATCGATGAGACCCAGTACTTC.

This clonotype showed up just a few times. V gene TRBV7-2 combines with J gene TRBJ2-5; 14 bases match TRBD2. CDR1 is SGHTA, CDR2 FQGNSA, per germline. V dropped 4 bases and J dropped 5; count of bases not matched to a gene: 9. The CDR3 covers 17 residues. The CDR3 reads CASSWGTSGGVGETQYF. CDR3 sequence (DNA): TGTGCCAGCAGCTGGGGGACTAGCGGGGGCGTCGGGGAGACCCAGTACTTC. The full variable domain, completed using reference TRBV7-2 and TRBJ2-5, is GAGVSQSPSNKVTEKGKDVELRCDPISGHTALYWYRQSLGQGLEFLIYFQGNSAPDKSGLPSDRFSAERTGGSVSTLTIQRTQQEDSAVYLCASSWGTSGGVGETQYFGPGTRLLVL.

A remark on this clonotype: At one boundary the junction diverges from the germline segment, which might be a read error. CDR3 sequence: CATEGRGATNTGELFF. The CDR3 nucleotides read TGTGCCACCGAGGGGAGAGGCGCTACGAACACCGGGGAGCTATTTTTT. The rearrangement joins TRBV7-2 to TRBJ2-2; the D call may be TRBD1 or TRBD2 (5 bases each). The CDR3 has 16 amino acids. Per germline, CDR1 SGHTA and CDR2 FQGNSA.

This chain links TRBV5-1 with TRBJ2-3; 13 bases match TRBD2. V gave up 4 bases and J gave up 2 bases; unmatched junction bases: 4. CDR1 and CDR2 (germline): SGHRS, YFSETQ. The CDR3 extends over 16 amino acids. The CDR3 here is CASSPGLAGNTDTQYF. The CDR3 DNA sequence: TGCGCCAGCAGCCCGGGACTAGCGGGGAACACAGATACGCAGTATTTT.

The genes are TRBV5-1 and TRBJ1-4; D is possibly TRBD1 (5 bases). Looked up from germline, CDR1 is SGHRS and CDR2 is YFSETQ. V gave up 0 bases and J gave up 4 bases, with 7 bases separating them. This CDR3 is built from 14 residues. CDR3 in DNA: TGCGCCAGCAGCTTGGCGGGACGTAATGAAAAACTGTTTTTT. Protein: CASSLAGRNEKLFF.

This clonotype was detected only a few times. The rearrangement links TRBV20-1 to TRBJ1-1; D not certain. The V end was cut by 6 bases, the J end by 6 bases, with 14 bases between. The CDR3 runs to 12 residues. Germline V gene sequence: CDR1 DFQATT, CDR2 SNEGSKA (reference sequence). As DNA, the CDR3 is TGCAGTGCGCAAGATATTTTCGCTGAAGCTTTCTTT. This gives the protein CSAQDIFAEAFF.

This clonotype was recorded at least ten times. The chain joins TRBV11-2 to TRBJ1-1; D unclear. Trimming removed 5 bases at V and 7 bases at J, with 17 bases between. The CDR3 is made up of 14 amino acids. Germline V lookup: CDR1 SGHAT, CDR2 FQNNGV. Here the CDR3 DNA reads TGTGCCAGCAGCACTATTCGGAGGATCAGTGAAGCTTTCTTT. It translates to CASSTIRRISEAFF.

This clonotype was counted only a few times. Here the CDR3 reads CASFGPLYGYTF. CDR3 sequence (DNA): TGTGCCAGTTTCGGACCCCTCTATGGCTACACCTTC. V and J are TRBV6-5 and TRBJ1-2; D remains ambiguous. Trimming left V 9 bases short and J 4 bases short, with 12 bases between. This CDR3 region has 12 residues. Germline CDR1 MNHEY, CDR2 SVGAGI.

This clonotype was counted between two and nine times. J is TRBJ1-2 and V is TRBV12-3 or TRBV12-4; tentatively, D is TRBD1 (5 bases). The V and J ends lost 3 bases and 0 bases respectively, with 20 bases between them. The CDR3 is 18 amino acids. The CDR3 bases are TGTGCCAGCAGTTTTAGATCCGTTCGGCAGGGACCTAACTATGGCTACACCTTC. Encoded protein: CASSFRSVRQGPNYGYTF.

The table lists this clonotype with many counts. The gene calls are TRBV20-1 and TRBJ2-1; D not resolved. The germline V gene has CDR1 DFQATT and CDR2 SNEGSKA (reference sequence). V was trimmed by 3 bases and J by 9 bases, leaving 15 bases between them. This CDR3 contains 13 residues. In nucleotides, the CDR3 is TGCAGTGCTAGGGACGAACTATATGGTGAGCAGTTCTTC. Protein product: CSARDELYGEQFF.

This clonotype has just a few counts. The chain joins TRBV7-2 to TRBJ2-5; 14 nucleotides align to TRBD2. The CDR3 length is 15 residues. Germline values: CDR1 SGHTA, CDR2 FQGNSA. The ends lost 5 bases at V and 6 bases at J; junction bases unmatched: 5. The CDR3 bases are TGTGCCAGCAGCCCCCGGACTAGCGGGGGGCAGACCCAGTACTTC. It yields the protein CASSPRTSGGQTQYF.

This clonotype was seen ten or more times. The V gene is TRBV9, the J gene TRBJ1-2; TRBD1 aligns across 8 bases. The germline V gene encodes CDR1 SGDLS and CDR2 YYNGEE. This CDR3 has 16 residues. Trimming took 2 bases from V and 1 from J; bases not matched to a gene: 7. The CDR3: CASSVRTGIGNYGYTF. The CDR3 nucleotides are TGTGCCAGCAGCGTCAGGACAGGGATCGGTAACTATGGCTACACCTTC.

This chain joins TRBV7-2 and TRBJ2-1; 7 bases are a match to TRBD2. This CDR3 spans 15 amino acids. Trimming took 2 bases from V and 4 from J; bases not matched to a gene: 5. Germline V CDR1 and CDR2: SGHTA, FQGNSA. This CDR3 reads CASSLRAGDYNEQFF. In DNA form, the CDR3 reads TGTGCCAGCAGCTTAAGGGCGGGGGATTACAATGAGCAGTTCTTC.

A few counts support this clonotype. This rearrangement joins TRBV19 to TRBJ2-4, with 8 positions matching TRBD1. J gave up 0 bases and V 5 bases, and 6 bases lay outside the gene matches. The CDR3 is 16 residues long. In germline, CDR1 is LNHDA, CDR2 SQIVND (reference sequence). CDR3 DNA: TGTGCCAGTAGTGACCAACAGGGGGAAGCCAAAAACATTCAGTACTTC. This sequence encodes CASSDQQGEAKNIQYF.

This clonotype was observed at least ten times. The CDR3 DNA reads TGTGCCAGCAGTGAATTTTTGGACAATGAGCAGTTCTTC. It specifies CASSEFLDNEQFF. The chain is built from TRBV6-1 and TRBJ2-1; D unresolved. CDR3 size: 13 residues. Trimming left V 2 bases short and J 5 bases short, with 7 bases between. Germline V gene lookup returns CDR1 MNHNS and CDR2 SASEGT.

This rearrangement joins TRBV29-1 to TRBJ1-1; D not certain. There are 13 residues in the CDR3. Trimming stripped 3 bases from V and 4 bases from J, with 12 bases between. Germline CDR1 is SQVTM and CDR2 is ANQGSEA. CDR3 coding DNA: TGCAGCGTTGATGGAAAGGGCTTCACTGAAGCTTTCTTT. Its translation: CSVDGKGFTEAFF.

This clonotype has more than one count but fewer than ten. V usage is TRBV6-2 or TRBV6-3 and J usage is TRBJ1-2; 7 nucleotides agree with TRBD1. V shed 4 bases, J shed 4 bases, and the junction held 3 bases outside the gene matches. The CDR3 loop spans 13 amino acids. Germline V gene sequence: CDR1 MNHEY, CDR2 SVGEGT. CDR3 bases: TGTGCCAGCAGTTTTCAGGGGGTCTATGGCTACACCTTC. This codes for CASSFQGVYGYTF.

The gene calls are TRBV4-3 and TRBJ2-1; maybe TRBD1 (6 bases). Germline V CDR1 and CDR2: LGHNA, YSLEER. Trimming shortened V by 1 base and J by 4 bases, and 11 bases separated the two germline ends. This CDR3 has 15 residues. The CDR3 spells CASSQVWQGYNEQFF. The CDR3 region has the DNA TGCGCCAGCAGCCAAGTTTGGCAGGGGTACAATGAGCAGTTCTTC.

V usage is TRBV20-1 and J usage is TRBJ2-1; 10 nucleotides agree with TRBD2. The CDR3 is 15 amino acids. CDR1 is DFQATT, CDR2 SNEGSKA, per germline (reference sequence). V was pared by 2 bases and J by 5 bases, with 6 bases of the junction left unmatched. The CDR3 loop reads CSARLAGVSDNEQFF. The CDR3 DNA sequence: TGCAGTGCTAGACTAGCGGGGGTATCAGACAATGAGCAGTTCTTC.

The gene calls are TRBV5-1 and TRBJ1-1; 9 bases agree with TRBD1. The CDR3 runs to 14 residues. Germline CDR1 SGHRS, CDR2 YFSETQ. Trimming cost V 4 bases and J 4 bases; bases outside gene matches: 5. Here the CDR3 reads CASSVQGASTEAFF. The CDR3, as DNA: TGCGCCAGCAGCGTACAGGGGGCTTCCACTGAAGCTTTCTTT.

A few counts support this clonotype. The chain uses TRBV2 and TRBJ1-6; no reliable D call. This CDR3 is built from 11 residues. Germline-derived CDR1 and CDR2 are SNHLY and FYNNEI. Trimming pared 5 bases from V and 17 bases from J, leaving 13 bases between. The CDR3 sequence is CASSTRTAVHF. CDR3 nucleotide sequence: TGTGCCAGCAGTACCCGGACCGCGGTCCACTTT.

This clonotype was counted only a few times. The chain joins TRBV7-9 to TRBJ2-7; D may be TRBD2 (5 bases). Trimming shortened V by 3 bases and J by 4 bases, and 19 bases separated the two germline ends. The CDR3 sequence is 16 residues long. Looked up from germline, CDR1 is SEHNR and CDR2 is FQNEAQ (reference sequence). CDR3 residues: CASSFTIPGRRYEQYF. The CDR3 bases are TGTGCCAGCAGCTTTACGATCCCGGGAAGGAGATACGAGCAGTACTTC. Filled out from reference TRBV7-9 and TRBJ2-7, the complete variable domain reads DTGVSQNPRHKITKRGQNVTFRCDPISEHNRLYWYRQTLGQGPEFLTYFQNEAQLEKSRLLSDRFSAERPKGSFSTLEIQRTEQGDSAMYLCASSFTIPGRRYEQYFGPGTRLTVT.

This clonotype has at least ten counts. The chain employs TRBV5-1 and TRBJ2-4; possible D gene TRBD1, 6 bases. Trimming cost V 4 bases and J 1 base, with 12 bases left between them. Germline V gene sequence: CDR1 SGHRS, CDR2 YFSETQ. The CDR3 totals 15 residues. CDR3 sequence reads: CASSAGVGAKNIQYF. DNA for the CDR3: TGCGCCAGCAGCGCAGGGGTGGGGGCCAAAAACATTCAGTACTTC.

The chain employs TRBV6-5 and TRBJ1-2; a weak D match, TRBD1 (5 bases). Germline values: CDR1 MNHEY, CDR2 SVGAGI. The CDR3 sequence is 13 residues long. Trimming shortened V by 6 bases and J by 7 bases, and 15 bases separated the two germline ends. The CDR3 nucleotides are TGTGCCAGCAGCCTTTCGGGGGTTCGTGGCTACACCTTC. Amino acids: CASSLSGVRGYTF.

The CDR3, as DNA: TGTGCCAGCAGCTTACCCCAGGGGAACTATGGCTACACCTTC. It yields the protein CASSLPQGNYGYTF. This rearrangement joins TRBV7-2 to TRBJ1-2; D perhaps matches TRBD1 (6 bases). Germline CDR1 reads SGHTA; CDR2 reads FQGNSA. The length of the CDR3 is 14 residues. V was trimmed by 2 bases and J by 2 bases, leaving 9 bases between them.